These 5 T cell receptor beta chains were all obtained from the same sample, sequenced in a study of T-cell reconstitution after alpha-beta-depleted transplantation in children. Preparation of the TCRbeta library was carried out with unique molecular identifiers. One entry per CDR3 protein results from TCRdb running MiXCR on the PCR reads. The table has 490,000 or so distinct CDR3 sequences, 12% seen once. The sequencing used PBMCs from the stem cell graft donor, collected from the stem cell graft. These TCRs come from a human donor who donated a stem cell graft to a child with combined immunodeficiency.

J is TRBJ2-3 and V is TRBV20-1, with 12 bases that match TRBD2. Trimming took 4 bases from V and 0 from J; bases not matched to a gene: 8. The CDR3 is 17 amino acids. CDR1 is DFQATT, CDR2 SNEGSKA, per germline (reference sequence). This CDR3 reads CSANGLAGGPSTDTQYF. In DNA, the CDR3 is TGCAGTGCTAATGGGCTAGCGGGGGGGCCGAGCACAGATACGCAGTATTTT.

This clonotype occurred many times. This chain links TRBV4-2 with TRBJ2-5; D not resolved. V lost 1 base, J lost 5 bases, and 14 bases lay in between. The germline CDR1 and CDR2 sequences are LGHNA and YNFKEQ. The CDR3 sequence is 15 residues long. The CDR3 nucleotides are TGTGCCAGCAGCCAAGGGTTCGTGGGCCGGGAGACCCAGTACTTC. Its protein is CASSQGFVGRETQYF.

The rearrangement uses TRBV19 and TRBJ2-7; perhaps TRBD1 as D (6 bases). Germline V gene data show CDR1 as LNHDA and CDR2 as SQIVND (reference sequence). The CDR3 covers 15 residues. Trimming cost V 3 bases and J 2 bases, with 14 bases left between them. The CDR3 protein is CASSIRQGIPYEQYF. Here the CDR3 DNA reads TGTGCCAGTAGTATCCGGCAGGGGATCCCCTACGAGCAGTACTTC.

The CDR3 DNA reads TGCGCCAGCAGCCAAGGGACAGGGACGAATAATGAGCAGTTCTTC. It translates to CASSQGTGTNNEQFF. The chain employs TRBV4-3 and TRBJ2-1, with 8 bases lining up with TRBD1. CDR1 LGHNA and CDR2 YSLEER come from the germline V gene. This CDR3 comprises 15 residues. The trim removed 1 base at V and 7 bases at J, leaving 6 bases unmatched.

On this clonotype: The junction differs from germline at one of its ends, possibly a read error. The rearrangement joins TRBV28 to TRBJ2-5; D unresolved. The germline V gene has CDR1 MDHEN and CDR2 SYDVKM. This CDR3 is 11 amino acids long. The CDR3, as DNA: TGTGCCAGCAGTGGTTACTCGGATATTTGCTTC. This codes for CASSGYSDICF.